The entry below gives a single T cell receptor (beta chain) sequence along with its context. This sample stems from a study of blood T cell repertoires in COVID-19. Study at large: COVID-19 samples collected from the United States, Italy and Spain covered acute and convalescent phases. Sources were T cells, B-cell-depleted T cells, or PBMCs; the material itself was cDNA or gDNA.

In the original analysis: Amplified reference gene primers provided the basis for estimating nucleated cell counts. Assay: immunoSEQ multiplex PCR; the TCRdb copy retains only in-frame clones and omits some. The V and J calls and clone size come from that table; D and trimming were worked out from the DNA. Here the sample spans under 75,000 clones, roughly 89% being singletons. The CDR3 consists of 15 residues. Germline CDR1 is LNHNV and CDR2 is YYDKDF (reference sequence). V was shortened by 0 bases and J by 5 bases, with 10 bases between the two germline ends. This rearrangement joins TRBV15 to TRBJ1-4; D call uncertain. The TCR originated in a man aged 50 or older with active COVID-19. Sequencing was carried out using peripheral blood. The CDR3 nucleotides read TGTGCCACCAGCAGAGATTCCCGCAGAAATGAAAAACTGTTTTTT. Translated: CATSRDSRRNEKLFF.